The 14 T cell receptor beta chains below all came from one sample that was sequenced in a study of identical twins. TCRdb redid the calling of the 5' RACE reads with MiXCR, one entry per CDR3 protein. Here the sample spans hundreds of thousands of distinct CDR3 sequences, around 7.4% being singletons. Separately, the same data were catalogued under a study of yellow fever vaccine responses in identical twins.

The specimen was PBMCs. These receptors all stem from a woman between 18 and 30 years old in good health.

This clonotype was seen a handful of times. The V and J genes are TRBV20-1 and TRBJ2-1; 8 bases align to TRBD2. The CDR3 is made up of 16 amino acids. Per the germline V gene, CDR1 is DFQATT and CDR2 is SNEGSKA (reference sequence). V trimming: 3 bases; J trimming: 3 bases; junction bases outside the gene matches: 10. The DNA for the CDR3 is TGCAGTGCTAGGCAACTAGCGGAGGGAGTCTACAATGAGCAGTTCTTC. Amino acids: CSARQLAEGVYNEQFF.

This chain connects TRBV29-1 to TRBJ1-2, with 9 bases fitting TRBD1. This CDR3 spans 15 amino acids. V shed 4 bases, J shed 2 bases, and the junction held 8 bases outside the gene matches. CDR1 SQVTM and CDR2 ANQGSEA come from the germline V gene. Written as DNA, the CDR3 is TGCAGCGTTGCCCAGGGGGGACAGGGCAACTATGGCTACACCTTC. This gives the protein CSVAQGGQGNYGYTF.

This clonotype was counted at least ten times. The V call is TRBV6-7, the J call TRBJ1-5; possibly TRBD1 for D (5 bases). TRBV6-7 is treated as an ORF (open reading frame) with a function not yet certain. The CDR3 has 17 amino acids. The V end was cut by 0 bases, the J end by 4 bases, with 16 bases between. DNA for the CDR3: TGTGCCAGCAGTTACTCGACGGGACGGCCCCTTAATCAGCCCCAGCATTTT. Residues: CASSYSTGRPLNQPQHF.

This clonotype appeared many times. The junction departs from the called germline gene at one end, perhaps through a read error. The chain combines TRBV18 with TRBJ2-7; 11 positions match TRBD1. Germline V gene sequence: CDR1 KGHSH, CDR2 LQKENI. The CDR3 contains 14 residues. The CDR3 is CASSPGQGAGEQYF. In DNA form, the CDR3 reads TGCGCCAGCAGCCCAGGACAGGGGGCGGGCGAGCAGTACTTC.

The J gene is TRBJ2-1, the V gene TRBV18; D perhaps matches TRBD2 (5 bases). The CDR3 extends over 15 amino acids. V dropped 0 bases and J dropped 3 bases, with 9 bases sitting between them. The germline CDR1 and CDR2 sequences are KGHSH and LQKENI. CDR3 sequence reads: CASSPPVGSYNEQFF. The CDR3 region has the DNA TGTGCCAGCTCACCACCGGTAGGGAGCTACAATGAGCAGTTCTTC.

This clonotype was seen more than once but under ten times. The rearrangement joins TRBV2 to TRBJ1-1; 10 bases align to TRBD1. Per germline, CDR1 SNHLY and CDR2 FYNNEI. The CDR3 loop spans 15 amino acids. Trimming cost V 5 bases and J 6 bases; bases outside gene matches: 9. The CDR3: CASSLQPGTGAEAFF. Here the CDR3 DNA reads TGTGCCAGCAGTCTACAGCCCGGGACAGGGGCTGAAGCTTTCTTT.

The chain links TRBV14 to TRBJ1-1; D gene ambiguous. V was shortened by 2 bases and J by 4 bases, with 11 bases between the two germline ends. The germline V gene has CDR1 SGHDN and CDR2 FVKESK. The CDR3 spans 14 residues. Here the CDR3 DNA reads TGTGCCAGCAGCCAACCCATGAGGGTCACTGAAGCTTTCTTT. It codes for CASSQPMRVTEAFF.

This chain uses TRBV6-2 or TRBV6-3 with TRBJ2-1, with D unclear. Per the germline V gene, CDR1 is MNHEY and CDR2 is SVGEGT. This CDR3 is 22 amino acids long. V lost 1 base and J 0 bases, leaving 28 bases between the germline ends. The DNA for the CDR3 is TGTGCCAGCAGTTACTTCCTTTCGTTTGACCCTCAACTCCCGAGCTCCTACAATGAGCAGTTCTTC. Translating it yields CASSYFLSFDPQLPSSYNEQFF.

This chain connects TRBV2 to TRBJ2-3; D is undetermined. Per germline, CDR1 SNHLY and CDR2 FYNNEI. The V end lost 7 bases, the J end lost 2 bases, and 16 bases lay between the germline ends. CDR3 length: 15 amino acids. DNA of the CDR3: TGTGCCAGCATGAGGAGTAGCTATCTCACAGATACGCAGTATTTT. This sequence encodes CASMRSSYLTDTQYF.

This clonotype was seen many times. The chain joins TRBV15 to TRBJ2-1, with 8 bases matching TRBD2. There are 13 residues in the CDR3. V lost 5 bases, J lost 9 bases, and 6 bases stayed unmatched. Germline V gene lookup returns CDR1 LNHNV and CDR2 YYDKDF (reference sequence). CDR3 in DNA: TGTGCCACCAGCCTCGGTGCGGGGGGTGAGCAGTTCTTC. Encoded protein: CATSLGAGGEQFF.

The genes are TRBV11-2 and TRBJ2-7; tentatively, D is TRBD1 or TRBD2 (5 bases each). The CDR3 is made up of 13 amino acids. Germline V gene data show CDR1 as SGHAT and CDR2 as FQNNGV. V was pared by 6 bases and J by 3 bases, with 12 bases between. The CDR3 protein is CASRLGTRYEQYF. The CDR3, as DNA: TGTGCCAGCAGGTTGGGGACCCGCTACGAGCAGTACTTC.

The chain uses TRBV12-3 or TRBV12-4 and TRBJ1-3; weak D call: TRBD1 (6 bases). Trimming cost V 6 bases and J 0 bases, with 9 bases left between them. CDR3 size: 14 residues. The CDR3 is CASRGAGSGNTIYF. The CDR3 nucleotides read TGTGCCAGCAGGGGGGCAGGCTCTGGAAACACCATATATTTT.

This chain joins TRBV6-5 and TRBJ1-5; no clear D gene. Looked up from germline, CDR1 is MNHEY and CDR2 is SVGAGI. The CDR3 runs to 13 residues. The V and J ends lost 2 bases and 3 bases respectively, with 5 bases between them. CDR3 region: CASSYGDNQPQHF. The CDR3, as DNA: TGTGCCAGCAGTTACGGGGACAATCAGCCCCAGCATTTT.

This clonotype was seen ten or more times. The chain joins TRBV5-6 to TRBJ1-2; D not certain. V was cut by 2 bases and J by 7 bases, with 6 bases left in between. This CDR3 has 11 residues. CDR1 and CDR2 from the germline V gene are SGHDT and YYEEEE. The CDR3 here is CASSFGPGYTF. CDR3 coding DNA: TGTGCCAGCAGCTTCGGGCCTGGCTACACCTTC.